Given below is one T cell receptor (beta chain) in context. Its matching antigen is unknown. The data stem from a study of a mutant IDH1 vaccine in newly diagnosed glioma. Study details: Vaccination started 4-6 weeks after radiotherapy alone, or with temozolomide cycles.

Time point here: week 47, end of study. Each vaccine dose was 300 ug of mutant IDH1 20-mer peptide, with topical imiquimod. The method was immunoSEQ multiplex PCR; TCRdb's version includes in-frame clones alone and lacks a portion of them. The data contain almost 95,000 clones, around 92% of them singletons. The CDR3 consists of 12 residues. V lost 7 bases, J lost 6 bases, and 12 bases lay in between. CDR1 is MNHNY, CDR2 SVGAGI, per germline (reference sequence). The input for sequencing was PBMCs, taken from a glioma patient whose treatment included an IDH1 peptide vaccine. The rearrangement joins TRBV6-6 to TRBJ1-2; D is uncertain. The receptor was isolated from a woman aged 50 to 65 with glioma. CDR3 bases: TGTGCCAGCACGGAAATTCTCCATGGCTACACCTTC. Translation gives CASTEILHGYTF.